This T cell receptor (beta chain) appears in the sequencing data of a study of shared clonotypes between healthy human individuals. Study-wide results and caveats: On the whole, naive subsets had larger estimated richness than memory subsets had. Relative to clonotypes present in all four donors, those not shared had lower generation probabilities.

The V and J ends lost 3 bases and 4 bases, in that order; junction bases with no gene match: 1. This CDR3 region has 13 residues. The germline V gene encodes CDR1 LNHNV and CDR2 YYDKDF (reference sequence). Libraries were prepared by immunoSEQ multiplex PCR; TCRdb keeps only in-frame clonotypes and omits some of them. Of some 980,000 clones listed, over 60% were seen once; the top ten hold around 1.4%. To note about this clone: The target antigen is unknown. The same CDR3 arises from other DNA sequences in this sample as well.

HIV-negative, healthy adults without recent acute infections or vaccinations were the donors. This receptor was taken from a man between 18 and 35 years old in good health. Material for sequencing was memory CD4+ T cells sorted from blood. Subset specified: CD45RA-negative fraction. The J gene is TRBJ2-5, the V gene TRBV15, with 8 bases matching TRBD1. In nucleotides, the CDR3 is TGTGCCACCAGCAGGGACAGGGCAGAGACCCAGTACTTC. Translation gives CATSRDRAETQYF.